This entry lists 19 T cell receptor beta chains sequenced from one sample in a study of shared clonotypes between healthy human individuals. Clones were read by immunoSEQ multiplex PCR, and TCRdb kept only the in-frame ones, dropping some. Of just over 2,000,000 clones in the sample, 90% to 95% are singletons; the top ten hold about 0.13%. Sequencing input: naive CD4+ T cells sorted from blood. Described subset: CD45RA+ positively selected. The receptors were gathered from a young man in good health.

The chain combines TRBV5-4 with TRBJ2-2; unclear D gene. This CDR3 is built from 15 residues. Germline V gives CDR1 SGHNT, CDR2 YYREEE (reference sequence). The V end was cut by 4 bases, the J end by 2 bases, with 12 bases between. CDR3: CASSQRAPNTGELFF. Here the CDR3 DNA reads TGTGCCAGCAGCCAAAGGGCCCCCAACACCGGGGAGCTGTTTTTT.

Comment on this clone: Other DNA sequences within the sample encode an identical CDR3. CDR3 sequence reads: CASSLGPGDYGYTF. The CDR3 nucleotides read TGTGCCAGCAGCTTAGGCCCCGGCGACTATGGCTACACCTTC. This chain links TRBV7-9 with TRBJ1-2; D is ambiguous. CDR1 and CDR2 (germline): SEHNR, FQNEAQ (reference sequence). V lost 1 base and J 3 bases, leaving 9 bases between the germline ends. The CDR3 spans 14 residues.

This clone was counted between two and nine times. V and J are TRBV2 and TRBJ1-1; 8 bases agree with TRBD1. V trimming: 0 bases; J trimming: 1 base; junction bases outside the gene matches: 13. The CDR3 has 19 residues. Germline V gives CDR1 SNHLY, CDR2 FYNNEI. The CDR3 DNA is TGTGCCAGCAGTGAAGCGATCTGGGACAGGCCTTGGGGGAACACTGAAGCTTTCTTT. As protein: CASSEAIWDRPWGNTEAFF.

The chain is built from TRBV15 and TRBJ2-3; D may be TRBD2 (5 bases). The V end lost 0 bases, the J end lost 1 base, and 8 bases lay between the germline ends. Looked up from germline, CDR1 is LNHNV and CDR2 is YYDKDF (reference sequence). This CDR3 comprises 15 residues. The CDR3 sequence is CATSRDGAGTDTQYF. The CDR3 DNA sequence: TGTGCCACCAGCAGAGATGGAGCGGGCACAGATACGCAGTATTTT. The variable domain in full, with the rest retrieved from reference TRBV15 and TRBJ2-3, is DAMVIQNPRYQVTQFGKPVTLSCSQTLNHNVMYWYQQKSSQAPKLLFHYYDKDFNNEADTPDNFQSRRPNTSFCFLDIRSPGLGDTAMYLCATSRDGAGTDTQYFGPGTRLTVL.

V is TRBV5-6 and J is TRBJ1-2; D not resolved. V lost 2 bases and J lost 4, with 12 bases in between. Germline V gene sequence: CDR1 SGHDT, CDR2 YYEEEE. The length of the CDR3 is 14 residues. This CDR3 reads CASSLHSLGYGYTF. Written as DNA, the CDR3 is TGTGCCAGCAGCTTACATAGTTTGGGCTATGGCTACACCTTC.

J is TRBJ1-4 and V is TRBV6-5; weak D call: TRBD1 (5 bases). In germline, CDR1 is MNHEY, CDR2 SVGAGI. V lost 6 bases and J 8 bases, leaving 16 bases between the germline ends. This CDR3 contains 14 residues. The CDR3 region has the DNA TGTGCCAGCAGCCCCTCGGGGGTGGGCGAAAAACTGTTTTTT. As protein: CASSPSGVGEKLFF.

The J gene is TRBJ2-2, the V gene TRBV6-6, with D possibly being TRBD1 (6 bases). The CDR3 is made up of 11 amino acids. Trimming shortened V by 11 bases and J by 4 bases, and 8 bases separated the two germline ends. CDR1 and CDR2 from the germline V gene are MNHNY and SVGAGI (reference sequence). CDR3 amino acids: CAVRGTGELFF. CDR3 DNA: TGTGCCGTCAGGGGCACCGGGGAGCTGTTTTTT.

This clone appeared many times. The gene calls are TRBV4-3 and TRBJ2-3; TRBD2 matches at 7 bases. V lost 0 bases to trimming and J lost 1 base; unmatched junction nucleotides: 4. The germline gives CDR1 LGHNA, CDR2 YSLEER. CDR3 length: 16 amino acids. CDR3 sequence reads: CASSQDRDYGTDTQYF. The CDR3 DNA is TGCGCCAGCAGCCAAGACCGGGACTATGGCACAGATACGCAGTATTTT.

The CDR3 region has the DNA TGTGCCAGTAGTATAGGGATATTAACAGATACGCAGTATTTT. Translated: CASSIGILTDTQYF. The chain combines TRBV19 with TRBJ2-3; D gene ambiguous. Germline assignment: CDR1 LNHDA and CDR2 SQIVND (reference sequence). The CDR3 is made up of 14 amino acids. V was trimmed by 1 base and J by 3 bases, leaving 8 bases between them.

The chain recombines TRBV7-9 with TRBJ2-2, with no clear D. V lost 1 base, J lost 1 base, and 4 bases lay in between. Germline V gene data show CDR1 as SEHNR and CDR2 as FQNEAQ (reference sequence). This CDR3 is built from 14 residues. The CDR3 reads CASSLEVNTGELFF. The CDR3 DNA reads TGTGCCAGCAGCTTAGAGGTGAACACCGGGGAGCTGTTTTTT. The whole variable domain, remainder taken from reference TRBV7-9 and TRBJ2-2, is DTGVSQNPRHKITKRGQNVTFRCDPISEHNRLYWYRQTLGQGPEFLTYFQNEAQLEKSRLLSDRFSAERPKGSFSTLEIQRTEQGDSAMYLCASSLEVNTGELFFGEGSRLTVL.

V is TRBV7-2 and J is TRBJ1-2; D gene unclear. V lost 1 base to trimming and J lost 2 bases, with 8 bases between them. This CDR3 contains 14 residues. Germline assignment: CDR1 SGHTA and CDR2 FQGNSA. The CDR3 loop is CASSLVRSNYGYTF. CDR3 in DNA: TGTGCCAGCAGCTTAGTGAGGTCCAACTATGGCTACACCTTC.

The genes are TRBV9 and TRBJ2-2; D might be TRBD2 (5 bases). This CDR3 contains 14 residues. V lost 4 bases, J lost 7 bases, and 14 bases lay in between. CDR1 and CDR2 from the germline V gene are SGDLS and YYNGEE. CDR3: CASSRDYLGGELFF. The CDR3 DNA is TGTGCCAGCAGCCGTGACTACCTCGGCGGGGAGCTGTTTTTT.

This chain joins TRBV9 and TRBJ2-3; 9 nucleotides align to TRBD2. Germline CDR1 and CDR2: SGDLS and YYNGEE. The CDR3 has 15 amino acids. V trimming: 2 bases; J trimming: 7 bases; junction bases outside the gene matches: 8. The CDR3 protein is CASSVGGGASNTQYF. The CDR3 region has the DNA TGTGCCAGCAGCGTGGGCGGGGGGGCCTCCAATACGCAGTATTTT.

CDR3 bases: TGTGCCAGCAGCTTCGGGTCGAGCGGGGGGGCCGAGACCCAGTACTTC. It codes for CASSFGSSGGAETQYF. The rearrangement uses TRBV11-2 and TRBJ2-5, with 10 bases that match TRBD2. This CDR3 comprises 16 residues. Per germline, CDR1 SGHAT and CDR2 FQNNGV. V gave up 3 bases and J gave up 5 bases; unmatched junction bases: 9.

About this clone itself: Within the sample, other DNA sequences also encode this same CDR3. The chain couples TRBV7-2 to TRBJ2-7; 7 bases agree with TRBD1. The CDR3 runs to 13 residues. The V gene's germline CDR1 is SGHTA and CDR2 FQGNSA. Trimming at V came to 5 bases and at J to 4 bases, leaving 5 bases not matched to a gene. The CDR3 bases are TGTGCCAGCAGCCCGGGACAGATATACGAGCAGTACTTC. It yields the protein CASSPGQIYEQYF.

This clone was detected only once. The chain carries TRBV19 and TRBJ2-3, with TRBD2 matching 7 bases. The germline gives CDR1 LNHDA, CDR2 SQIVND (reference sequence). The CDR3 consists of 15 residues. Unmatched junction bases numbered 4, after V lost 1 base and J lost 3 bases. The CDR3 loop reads CASSIVSGRTDTQYF. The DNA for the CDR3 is TGTGCCAGTAGTATAGTTAGCGGGCGGACAGATACGCAGTATTTT.

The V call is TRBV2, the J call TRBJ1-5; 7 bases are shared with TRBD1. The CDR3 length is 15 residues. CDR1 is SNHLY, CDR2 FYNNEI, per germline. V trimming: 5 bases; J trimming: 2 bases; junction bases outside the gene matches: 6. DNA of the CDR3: TGTGCCAGCAGTTCGCAGGGGGGCGGCAATCAGCCCCAGCATTTT. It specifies CASSSQGGGNQPQHF.

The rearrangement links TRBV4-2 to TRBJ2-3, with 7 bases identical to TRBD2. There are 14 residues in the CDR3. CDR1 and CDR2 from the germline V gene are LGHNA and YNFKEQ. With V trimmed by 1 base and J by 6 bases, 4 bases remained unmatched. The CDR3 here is CASSQGRGVDTQYF. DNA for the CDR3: TGTGCCAGCAGCCAAGGCCGGGGGGTGGATACGCAGTATTTT.

For the CDR3, the DNA is TGTGCCAGCAGCTTTGGGGGCGACAGGGGTGAAGCTTTCTTT. Translated, it gives CASSFGGDRGEAFF. V gene TRBV7-2 combines with J gene TRBJ1-1; 8 bases line up with TRBD1. The CDR3 is 14 amino acids. V gave up 3 bases and J gave up 7 bases; unmatched junction bases: 7. Germline values: CDR1 SGHTA, CDR2 FQGNSA.